The subject of this entry is one TCR beta chain. What it recognizes is unknown. The data were obtained in a study of T-cell memory formation after mild COVID-19. Study results and caveats: Pre-infection memory showed some responding clones, and this suggested that cross-reactive memory joined. Among clones contracting day 15 to 85, CD4/CD8 was balanced, whereas later expanders leaned CD4+.

5'RACE with constant-segment primers built TCRalpha and TCRbeta cDNA libraries with UMIs. MiXCR, applied by TCRdb to the 5' RACE reads, yields one record per CDR3 protein. The repertoire holds about 320,000 distinct CDR3 sequences, with 14% as singletons. V gave up 0 bases and J gave up 10 bases, with 13 bases separating them. CDR1 SGHRS and CDR2 YFSETQ come from the germline V gene. The CDR3 sequence is 13 residues long. The receptor's source is a man younger than 35 who had mild COVID-19 (a few samples of this study predate the infection). Cell type and time point are not known. V is TRBV5-1 and J is TRBJ2-5; D possibly corresponds to TRBD2 (5 bases). The specimen sequenced was PBMCs or a T cell subset sorted from them (not recorded which). Here the CDR3 reads CASSLGESADQYF. The DNA of the CDR3 is TGCGCCAGCAGCTTGGGGGAGTCTGCGGACCAGTACTTC.